This T cell receptor (beta chain) was recorded in a study of CD8 T cells in ankylosing spondylitis. Study-wide results and caveats: As for the disease-linked clones, they showed a CD8+ phenotype and occurred at relatively low frequencies in peripheral blood. Existing reports had already noted some motif variants in reactive arthritis synovial fluid and blood. Blood from ankylosing spondylitis patients appeared to carry a characteristic roughly 8-variant TCR beta motif.

The J segment lost 9 bases and the V segment lost 5 bases, leaving 10 bases of the junction unmatched. From germline, CDR1 is MNHNS and CDR2 SASEGT. This CDR3 is 14 amino acids long. Scientists made TCR beta libraries using quantitative 5'-RACE with molecular barcodes. One entry per CDR3 protein results from TCRdb running MiXCR on the 5' RACE reads. The sample lists about 840,000 distinct CDR3 sequences; 12% were seen once. This clonotype was detected only a few times. The antigen is undetermined. The chain carries TRBV6-1 and TRBJ2-1; 7 nucleotides line up with TRBD1. The clonotype comes from a male donor with ankylosing spondylitis. Sequenced material: blood, either unsorted or a sorted T cell fraction (not recorded which). CDR3 protein: CASSKRTGETEQFF. The CDR3 coding sequence is TGTGCCAGCAGTAAAAGAACAGGGGAGACTGAGCAGTTCTTC.